Below are 2 T cell receptor beta chains sequenced from a single sample in a study of CD8 T cells in ankylosing spondylitis. MiXCR, run by TCRdb on the 5' RACE reads, gives a single entry per CDR3 protein. The profile shows some 200,000 distinct CDR3 sequences, around a quarter of them singletons. What was sequenced was blood, either unsorted or a sorted T cell fraction (not recorded which). These receptors originate from a male donor with ankylosing spondylitis or in good health (not recorded which).

Ten or more counts support this clonotype. The chain joins TRBV7-8 to TRBJ2-7; D unclear. Germline V gives CDR1 SGHVS, CDR2 FQNEAQ. CDR3 length: 16 residues. V lost 1 base and J 6 bases, leaving 19 bases between the germline ends. The CDR3 sequence is CASSLGSFYLPFEQYF. CDR3 in DNA: TGTGCCAGCAGCTTAGGGTCCTTTTACCTTCCTTTCGAGCAGTACTTC.

The rearrangement uses TRBV7-8 and TRBJ2-1; D remains unclear. The CDR3 extends over 12 amino acids. The germline V gene encodes CDR1 SGHVS and CDR2 FQNEAQ. The germline V and J ends were trimmed by 7 bases and 5 bases, with 9 bases remaining between them. CDR3 loop: CASTHADNEQFF. DNA for the CDR3: TGTGCCAGCACCCACGCAGACAATGAGCAGTTCTTC.